This TCR beta chain was documented in a study of T cells in Graves' hyperthyroidism and ophthalmopathy. Authors of the study amplified TCR beta CDR3 regions from RNA transcripts. HTBI primers were the set used in a first-round RT-PCR of the TCR CDR3. TCRdb called the multiplex PCR reads again in MiXCR, with one record for every CDR3 protein. The data hold roughly 640,000 distinct CDR3 sequences, with 15% to 20% observed a single time. Germline values: CDR1 SGHAT, CDR2 FQNNGV. The CDR3 spans 18 residues. Trimming removed 5 bases from V and 5 bases from J; junction bases left unmatched: 19. This clonotype came up many times.

The receptor comes from a middle-aged woman with Graves' ophthalmopathy. Sequencing was carried out using blood. The chain is built from TRBV11-2 and TRBJ1-2, with 8 bases aligning to TRBD1. The CDR3 reads CASSRSPGQGSLSYGYTF. CDR3 in DNA: TGTGCCAGCAGCCGATCCCCCGGACAGGGATCCCTTTCTTATGGCTACACCTTC.